This T cell receptor beta chain was found in a study of shared T cell receptors in the human thymus. The assay was immunoSEQ multiplex PCR, and TCRdb's table has in-frame clones only and misses some. Here the sample spans some 640,000 clones, approximately 89% being singletons. Germline V lookup: CDR1 SGHRS, CDR2 YFSETQ. V trimming: 4 bases; J trimming: 7 bases; junction bases outside the gene matches: 4. The CDR3 length is 15 residues. This clone came up a few times. Other DNA sequences in this specimen translate into the identical CDR3. The sample also formed part of further work on human thymus T cells.

The clonotype was recovered from a boy less than two years old with a congenital heart defect. The material sequenced was thymocytes. This rearrangement joins TRBV5-1 to TRBJ2-1; TRBD2 matches at 14 bases. CDR3 amino acids: CASSLGLAGGNEQFF. The CDR3 region has the DNA TGCGCCAGCAGCCTTGGACTAGCGGGGGGAAATGAGCAGTTCTTC.